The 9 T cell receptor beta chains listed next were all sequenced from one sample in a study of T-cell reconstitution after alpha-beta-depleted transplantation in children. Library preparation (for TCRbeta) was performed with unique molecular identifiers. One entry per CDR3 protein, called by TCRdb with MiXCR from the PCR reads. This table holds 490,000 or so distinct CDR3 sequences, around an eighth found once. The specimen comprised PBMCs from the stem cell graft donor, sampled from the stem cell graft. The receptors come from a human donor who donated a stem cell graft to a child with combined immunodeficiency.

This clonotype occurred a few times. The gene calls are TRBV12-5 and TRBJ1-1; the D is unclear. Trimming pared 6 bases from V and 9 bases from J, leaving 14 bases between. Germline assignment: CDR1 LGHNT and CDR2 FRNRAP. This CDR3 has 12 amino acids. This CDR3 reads CASGLLTNQAFF. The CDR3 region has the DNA TGTGCTAGTGGCTTGTTAACCAATCAAGCTTTCTTT.

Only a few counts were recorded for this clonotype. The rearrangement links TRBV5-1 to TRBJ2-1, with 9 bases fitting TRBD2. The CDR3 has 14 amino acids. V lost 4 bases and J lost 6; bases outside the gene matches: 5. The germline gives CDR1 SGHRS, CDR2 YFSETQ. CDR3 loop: CASSKNSGSNEQFF. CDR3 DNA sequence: TGCGCCAGCAGCAAGAATAGCGGGAGCAATGAGCAGTTCTTC.

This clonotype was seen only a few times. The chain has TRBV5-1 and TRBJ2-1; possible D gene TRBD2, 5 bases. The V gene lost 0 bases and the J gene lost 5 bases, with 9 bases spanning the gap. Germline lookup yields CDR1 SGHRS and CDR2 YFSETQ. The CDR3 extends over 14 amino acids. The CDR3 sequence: CASSLATNHNEQFF. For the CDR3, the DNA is TGCGCCAGCAGCTTGGCGACTAACCACAATGAGCAGTTCTTC.

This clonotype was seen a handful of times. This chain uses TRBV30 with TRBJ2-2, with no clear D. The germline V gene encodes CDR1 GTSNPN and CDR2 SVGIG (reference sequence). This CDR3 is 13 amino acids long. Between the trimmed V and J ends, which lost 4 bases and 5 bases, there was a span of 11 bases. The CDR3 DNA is TGTGCCTGGATGACCCTGGGGACCGGGGAGCTGTTTTTT. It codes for CAWMTLGTGELFF.

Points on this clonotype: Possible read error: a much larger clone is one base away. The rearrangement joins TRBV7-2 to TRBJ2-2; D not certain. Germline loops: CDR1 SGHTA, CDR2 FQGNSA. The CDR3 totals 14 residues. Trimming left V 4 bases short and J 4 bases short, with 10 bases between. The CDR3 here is CASSSTHTTGELFF. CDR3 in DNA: TGTGCCAGCAGCTCGACCCATACCACCGGGGAGCTGTTTTTT.

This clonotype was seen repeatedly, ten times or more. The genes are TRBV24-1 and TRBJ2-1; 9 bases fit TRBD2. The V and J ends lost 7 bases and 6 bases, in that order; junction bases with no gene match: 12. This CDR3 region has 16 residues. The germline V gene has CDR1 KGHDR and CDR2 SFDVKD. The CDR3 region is CATSPKFPGLANEQFF. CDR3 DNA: TGTGCCACCAGCCCCAAATTCCCGGGACTAGCCAATGAGCAGTTCTTC.

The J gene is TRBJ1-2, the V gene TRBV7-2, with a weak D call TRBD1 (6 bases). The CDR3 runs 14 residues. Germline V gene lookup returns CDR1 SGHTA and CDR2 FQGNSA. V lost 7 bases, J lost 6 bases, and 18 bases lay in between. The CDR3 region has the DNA TGTGCCAGCACCCTAACACAGGGTGTAAATGGCTACACCTTC. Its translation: CASTLTQGVNGYTF.

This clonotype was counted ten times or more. The CDR3 loop reads CASSAAGVTEAFF. The CDR3 nucleotides are TGTGCCAGCAGCGCGGCAGGGGTCACTGAAGCTTTCTTT. The rearrangement joins TRBV9 to TRBJ1-1, with D possibly TRBD1 on 6 matching bases. CDR1 and CDR2 from the germline V gene are SGDLS and YYNGEE. V gave up 3 bases and J gave up 4 bases, with 10 bases separating them. The CDR3 is 13 amino acids.

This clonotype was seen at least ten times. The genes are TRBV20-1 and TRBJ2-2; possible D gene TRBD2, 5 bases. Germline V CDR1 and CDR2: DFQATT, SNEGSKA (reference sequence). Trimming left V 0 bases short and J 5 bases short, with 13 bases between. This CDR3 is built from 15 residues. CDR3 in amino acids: CSARDFLAPTGELFF. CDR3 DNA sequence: TGCAGTGCTAGAGATTTCCTAGCTCCTACCGGGGAGCTGTTTTTT.